This record concerns one T cell receptor beta chain sequence. What it binds is unknown. The PCR had 60 Vbeta and 13 Jbeta primers. Only in-frame clones appear in the TCRdb table, and some are missing; sequencing was by immunoSEQ multiplex PCR. The table has about 160,000 clones, roughly 84% seen once. V shed 6 bases, J shed 6 bases, and the junction held 4 bases outside the gene matches. This CDR3 has 14 amino acids. Germline CDR1 is MNHNY and CDR2 is SVGAGI (reference sequence). This specimen belongs to a study of cytomegalovirus exposure and HLA in healthy donors. General observations from the study: In a later analysis, TCR beta V- and J-gene trimming was associated with a missense DCLRE1C variant.

The J gene is TRBJ1-6, the V gene TRBV6-6, with TRBD1 matching 8 bases. Material for sequencing was PBMCs. The TCR was taken from a man aged 30 to 45 in good health and CMV-seronegative. In DNA form, the CDR3 reads TGTGCCAGCAGCCGCGACAGGGGTAATTCACCCCTCCACTTT. This gives the protein CASSRDRGNSPLHF.